This record concerns one TCR beta chain sequence. Its target is not known. V was clipped by 3 bases and J by 3 bases, with 11 bases between them. This CDR3 comprises 14 residues. This sample was taken from a study of post-analysis software for immune sequencing data. On the study more broadly: Some patients lacked subtype; others had relapsing-remitting, secondary progressive or progressive-relapsing disease. Study-wide findings and caveats: Among a handful of TRBV segments more frequent in patients than controls were TRBV5-6, TRBV5-1 and TRBV20-1.

Sequencing libraries made from TCR beta cDNA carried unique molecular identifiers. Each sample of about 0.95 to 11 million input T cells yielded around 500,000 cDNA molecules, so each molecule approximated one T cell. TCRdb reanalysed the PCR reads using MiXCR and keeps one entry per CDR3 protein. The sample carries roughly 800,000 distinct CDR3 sequences, 35% to 55% recorded once. This chain uses TRBV12-3 or TRBV12-4 with TRBJ1-1, with unresolved D. The specimen sequenced was blood. This clonotype was obtained from a girl under 18 with multiple sclerosis. The CDR3 region is CASSFKGRDTEAFF. CDR3 sequence (DNA): TGTGCCAGCAGTTTTAAAGGCAGAGACACTGAAGCTTTCTTT.